What follows are 32 T cell receptor beta chains derived from one specimen sequenced in a study of cytotoxic CD8 clonotypes in ibrutinib-treated CLL. Sequencing was performed with immunoSEQ multiplex PCR; in TCRdb, only in-frame clones are kept and a portion is missing. The sample carries fewer than 50,000 clones, around half recorded once. The sequenced sample was PBMCs, obtained after 12 months of ibrutinib treatment. All receptors come from a human donor with chronic lymphocytic leukemia.

CDR3 sequence (DNA): TGCAGTGCTAGGGGTATCCACGAGCAGTACTTC. This sequence encodes CSARGIHEQYF. The chain has TRBV20-1 and TRBJ2-7; D is ambiguous. Germline V gene lookup returns CDR1 DFQATT and CDR2 SNEGSKA (reference sequence). This CDR3 has 11 amino acids. Trimming stripped 3 bases from V and 5 bases from J, with 8 bases between.

The chain combines TRBV7-9 with TRBJ2-1; 8 bases map to TRBD2. V was clipped by 4 bases and J by 0 bases; unmatched bases: 8. The CDR3 sequence is 17 residues long. Germline loops: CDR1 SEHNR, CDR2 FQNEAQ (reference sequence). The DNA for the CDR3 is TGTGCCAGCAGCTCCCTCCTGACTAGCGCCTCCTACAATGAGCAGTTCTTC. Encoded protein: CASSSLLTSASYNEQFF.

The chain combines TRBV7-9 with TRBJ1-4; D gene ambiguous. The CDR3 is 15 amino acids. Per germline, CDR1 SEHNR and CDR2 FQNEAQ (reference sequence). V was shortened by 3 bases and J by 3 bases, with 11 bases between the two germline ends. The CDR3 protein is CASSFVPQANEKLFF. Here the CDR3 DNA reads TGTGCCAGCAGCTTCGTCCCCCAGGCTAATGAAAAACTGTTTTTT.

This rearrangement joins TRBV6-1 to TRBJ2-7; 10 positions agree with TRBD1. The CDR3 contains 14 residues. CDR1 is MNHNS and CDR2 is SASEGT in the germline V gene. J lost 2 bases, V lost 10 bases, and 8 bases had no gene match. The CDR3 is CATTIGQGAYEQYF. The CDR3 DNA reads TGTGCCACCACAATCGGACAGGGGGCCTACGAGCAGTACTTC.

V is TRBV7-2 and J is TRBJ1-2, with TRBD1 as a possible D gene (5 bases). The CDR3 covers 17 residues. Germline V CDR1 and CDR2: SGHTA, FQGNSA. The V end was cut by 6 bases, the J end by 0 bases, with 20 bases between. DNA for the CDR3: TGTGCCAGCAGTGCAATGGAGACAAGGGGCGCTAACTATGGCTACACCTTC. Amino acids: CASSAMETRGANYGYTF.

This chain uses TRBV7-9 with TRBJ1-3, with D hard to call. Trimming stripped 3 bases from V and 0 bases from J, with 9 bases between. Germline loops: CDR1 SEHNR, CDR2 FQNEAQ (reference sequence). The CDR3 totals 15 residues. The CDR3, as DNA: TGTGCCAGCAGCTTCGGAGATTTCTCTGGAAACACCATATATTTT. It codes for CASSFGDFSGNTIYF.

This clone is a singleton in its sample. The chain is built from TRBV5-1 and TRBJ1-2; D may be TRBD1 (6 bases). The V and J ends lost 0 bases and 4 bases respectively, with 10 bases between them. This CDR3 is 14 amino acids long. The germline gives CDR1 SGHRS, CDR2 YFSETQ. The CDR3 here is CASSLVDSLYGYTF. DNA for the CDR3: TGCGCCAGCAGCTTGGTGGACAGCCTCTATGGCTACACCTTC.

This clone occurred a few times. The rearrangement joins TRBV2 to TRBJ1-1; a weak D match, TRBD1 (6 bases). V dropped 2 bases and J dropped 0 bases, with 7 bases sitting between them. CDR1 is SNHLY and CDR2 is FYNNEI in the germline V gene. The CDR3 loop spans 14 amino acids. The CDR3 DNA follows: TGTGCCAGCAGTGAACAGGGGCTGAACACTGAAGCTTTCTTT. This gives the protein CASSEQGLNTEAFF.

This clone was counted many times. The V call is TRBV27, the J call TRBJ1-4, with 7 bases aligning to TRBD1. The germline V gene encodes CDR1 MNHEY and CDR2 SMNVEV (reference sequence). With V trimmed by 4 bases and J by 7 bases, 6 bases remained unmatched. This CDR3 has 14 residues. DNA for the CDR3: TGTGCCAGCAGTTCGAGGACAGGAGTTGAAAAACTGTTTTTT. This translates into CASSSRTGVEKLFF.

The chain links TRBV28 to TRBJ1-2; D is undetermined. The germline CDR1 and CDR2 sequences are MDHEN and SYDVKM. CDR3 length: 14 amino acids. V lost 5 bases and J lost 7, with 17 bases in between. CDR3 bases: TGTGCCAGCAGTCTACTACATACAGCATTTGGCTACACCTTC. Translation: CASSLLHTAFGYTF.

The chain has TRBV28 and TRBJ1-5; 8 bases align to TRBD1. The CDR3 runs to 15 residues. V lost 5 bases and J lost 6; bases outside the gene matches: 9. Looked up from germline, CDR1 is MDHEN and CDR2 is SYDVKM. The CDR3 reads CASSPDRGGIQPQHF. The CDR3, as DNA: TGTGCCAGCAGTCCTGACAGGGGAGGTATTCAGCCCCAGCATTTT.

This clone was observed a handful of times. The chain is built from TRBV13 and TRBJ2-4; no firm D call. The V gene lost 5 bases and the J gene lost 1 base, with 3 bases spanning the gap. This CDR3 has 12 residues. Germline assignment: CDR1 PRHDT and CDR2 FYEKMQ (reference sequence). CDR3: CASSQAKNIQYF. Here the CDR3 DNA reads TGTGCCAGCAGCCAGGCCAAAAACATTCAGTACTTC.

This clone was seen a few times. CDR3 region: CASSLGGASMETQYF. The CDR3 DNA reads TGTGCCAGCAGTTTAGGGGGGGCAAGTATGGAGACCCAGTACTTC. This chain joins TRBV28 and TRBJ2-5, with D possibly being TRBD2 (7 bases). Trimming removed 2 bases at V and 5 bases at J, with 15 bases between. The germline gives CDR1 MDHEN, CDR2 SYDVKM. This CDR3 region has 15 residues.

The chain uses TRBV10-3 and TRBJ2-2; the D gene is possibly TRBD2 (8 bases). V lost 2 bases to trimming and J lost 3 bases, with 25 bases between them. CDR1 and CDR2 (germline): ENHRY, SYGVKD. The CDR3 is 20 residues long. The CDR3 spells CAISEPRGGGRTHHTGELFF. The CDR3 DNA sequence: TGTGCCATCAGTGAGCCGAGAGGGGGCGGGAGGACTCACCACACCGGGGAGCTGTTTTTT.

The chain carries TRBV7-9 and TRBJ1-2; no reliable D call. The germline CDR1 and CDR2 sequences are SEHNR and FQNEAQ (reference sequence). CDR3 size: 14 residues. V gave up 1 base and J gave up 4 bases, with 10 bases separating them. CDR3 residues: CASSLVLELYGYTF. The DNA for the CDR3 is TGTGCCAGCAGCTTAGTACTGGAACTCTATGGCTACACCTTC.

This clone was seen just once. The V gene is TRBV6-1, the J gene TRBJ2-1; possible D gene TRBD2, 5 bases. CDR1 is MNHNS, CDR2 SASEGT, per germline. This CDR3 comprises 14 residues. The V gene lost 4 bases and the J gene lost 6 bases, with 13 bases spanning the gap. CDR3 DNA sequence: TGTGCCAGCAGTGGTCAACAGCTAGCCAATGAGCAGTTCTTC. Amino acid sequence: CASSGQQLANEQFF.

Here the CDR3 reads CAWGTGTGFYNEQFF. In DNA form, the CDR3 reads TGTGCCTGGGGCACGGGGACAGGGTTTTACAATGAGCAGTTCTTC. The gene calls are TRBV30 and TRBJ2-1, with TRBD1 matching over 9 bases. V was pared by 5 bases and J by 4 bases, with 9 bases of the junction left unmatched. The germline CDR1 and CDR2 sequences are GTSNPN and SVGIG (reference sequence). The CDR3 has 15 amino acids.

The genes are TRBV5-6 and TRBJ1-6; a possible D gene is TRBD1 (5 bases). The germline CDR1 and CDR2 sequences are SGHDT and YYEEEE. V gave up 4 bases and J gave up 11 bases, with 13 bases separating them. This CDR3 is built from 13 residues. The CDR3 reads CASSAKRDPPLHF. The CDR3, as DNA: TGTGCCAGCAGCGCGAAGAGGGACCCACCCCTCCACTTT.

The rearrangement joins TRBV7-6 to TRBJ2-7; TRBD1 aligns across 9 bases. J was trimmed by 5 bases and V by 2 bases; bases with no gene match: 7. The CDR3 totals 15 residues. The germline gives CDR1 SGHVS, CDR2 FNYEAQ. The CDR3: CASSLRDRGYHEQYF. In nucleotides, the CDR3 is TGTGCCAGCAGCTTAAGAGACAGGGGGTACCACGAGCAGTACTTC. Full variable domain (missing parts from reference TRBV7-6 and TRBJ2-7): GAGVSQSPRYKVTKRGQDVALRCDPISGHVSLYWYRQALGQGPEFLTYFNYEAQQDKSGLPNDRFSAERPEGSISTLTIQRTEQRDSAMYRCASSLRDRGYHEQYFGPGTRLTVT.

This clone was observed a few times. The chain employs TRBV5-1 and TRBJ2-3; 8 bases map to TRBD2. The CDR3 consists of 13 residues. Germline CDR1 and CDR2: SGHRS and YFSETQ. With 4 bases clipped from V and 6 bases from J, the junction kept 4 bases outside the gene matches. The CDR3 loop reads CASSPAGVDTQYF. Written as DNA, the CDR3 is TGCGCCAGCAGCCCAGCGGGAGTGGATACGCAGTATTTT.

This chain joins TRBV25-1 and TRBJ2-5; a weak D match, TRBD1 (6 bases). Germline lookup yields CDR1 MGHDK and CDR2 SYGVNS. The CDR3 sequence is 16 residues long. Trimming removed 3 bases from V and 4 bases from J, with 18 bases in between. CDR3 in DNA: TGTGCCAGCAGTGACTACAGCACAGGGTTCGGAGAGACCCAGTACTTC. Its translation: CASSDYSTGFGETQYF.

This clone was counted only a few times. The chain is built from TRBV7-9 and TRBJ2-5, with 9 bases aligning to TRBD1. This CDR3 spans 15 amino acids. The V segment lost 5 bases and the J segment 5 bases; nucleotides outside the gene matches: 9. Germline CDR1 SEHNR, CDR2 FQNEAQ (reference sequence). This chain's CDR3 is CASSAGQGGRETQYF. The CDR3 DNA reads TGTGCCAGCAGCGCGGGACAGGGAGGGCGGGAGACCCAGTACTTC. Combining the CDR3 with reference TRBV7-9 and TRBJ2-5 gives the whole variable domain DTGVSQNPRHKITKRGQNVTFRCDPISEHNRLYWYRQTLGQGPEFLTYFQNEAQLEKSRLLSDRFSAERPKGSFSTLEIQRTEQGDSAMYLCASSAGQGGRETQYFGPGTRLLVL.

The chain combines TRBV5-1 with TRBJ2-1; 13 bases fit TRBD2. CDR1 is SGHRS, CDR2 YFSETQ, per germline. The CDR3 contains 15 residues. V shed 4 bases and J 5 bases; nucleotides not matched to a gene: 3. In DNA, the CDR3 is TGCGCCAGCAGCCGCGGGACTAGCGGGGACAATGAGCAGTTCTTC. Translated, it gives CASSRGTSGDNEQFF.

The chain carries TRBV7-8 and TRBJ1-1; D is ambiguous. Trimming removed 4 bases from V and 2 bases from J, with 17 bases in between. The CDR3 runs to 16 residues. From germline, CDR1 is SGHVS and CDR2 FQNEAQ. The CDR3 protein is CASSSLIDTLNTEAFF. The CDR3 region has the DNA TGTGCCAGCAGCTCACTTATCGACACCTTAAACACTGAAGCTTTCTTT.

The CDR3 reads CASSPGTSGSSYEQYF. CDR3 sequence (DNA): TGTGCCAGCAGCCCAGGGACTAGCGGGAGCTCCTACGAGCAGTACTTC. This chain joins TRBV7-3 and TRBJ2-7; 14 nucleotides line up with TRBD2. V lost 5 bases and J lost 0; bases outside the gene matches: 3. This CDR3 contains 16 residues. The germline V gene encodes CDR1 SGHTA and CDR2 FQGTGA.

The genes are TRBV28 and TRBJ1-1, with D uncertain. The CDR3 runs 14 residues. Trimming pared 8 bases from V and 2 bases from J, leaving 15 bases between. CDR1 and CDR2 from the germline V gene are MDHEN and SYDVKM. This chain's CDR3 is CASPPSRGNTEAFF. CDR3 nucleotide sequence: TGTGCCAGCCCACCTAGCCGGGGTAACACTGAAGCTTTCTTT.

This clone was detected ten times or more. CDR3 loop: CASRGTGRGETQYF. The CDR3 bases are TGTGCCAGCAGGGGTACAGGTCGGGGTGAGACCCAGTACTTC. The chain joins TRBV28 to TRBJ2-5; D is possibly TRBD1 or TRBD2 (5 bases each). This CDR3 has 14 residues. Per germline, CDR1 MDHEN and CDR2 SYDVKM. The ends were cut back, 6 bases at V and 5 bases at J, with 16 bases in the middle.

The chain employs TRBV28 and TRBJ2-3, with D possibly TRBD2 on 6 matching bases. This CDR3 is 15 amino acids long. V lost 8 bases and J lost 9, with 24 bases in between. Germline V gene lookup returns CDR1 MDHEN and CDR2 SYDVKM. Here the CDR3 reads CASGGMTGLVRTQYF. The CDR3 bases are TGTGCCAGCGGAGGGATGACTGGCCTTGTGCGAACGCAGTATTTT.

The chain has TRBV28 and TRBJ1-4; no reliable D call. Trimming took 5 bases from V and 8 from J, leaving 9 bases between them. There are 12 residues in the CDR3. Looked up from germline, CDR1 is MDHEN and CDR2 is SYDVKM. The CDR3 coding sequence is TGTGCCAGCAGTCGGGCCGACGAAAAACTGTTTTTT. Its protein is CASSRADEKLFF.

V gene TRBV30 combines with J gene TRBJ2-6; D perhaps matches TRBD1 (5 bases). V shed 4 bases and J shed 0 bases, with 10 bases lying between them. Looked up from germline, CDR1 is GTSNPN and CDR2 is SVGIG (reference sequence). The CDR3 covers 15 residues. CDR3 sequence (DNA): TGTGCCTGGATTCCAGGGTTCTCTGGGGCCAACGTCCTGACTTTC. Encoded protein: CAWIPGFSGANVLTF.

By share, this clone ranks as medium-sized. CDR3 coding DNA: TGTGCCTGGAGTGTACTGCTTAACTATGGCTACACCTTC. It translates to CAWSVLLNYGYTF. The rearrangement joins TRBV30 to TRBJ1-2, with no clear D. Germline V lookup: CDR1 GTSNPN, CDR2 SVGIG (reference sequence). V was shortened by 0 bases and J by 1 base, with 6 bases between the two germline ends. There are 13 residues in the CDR3.

V and J are TRBV27 and TRBJ2-3, with TRBD2 matching 7 bases. V shed 3 bases, J shed 2 bases, and the junction held 5 bases outside the gene matches. The CDR3 is 15 amino acids. CDR1 and CDR2 from the germline V gene are MNHEY and SMNVEV (reference sequence). The CDR3 loop is CASSFLLADTDTQYF. The CDR3 nucleotides read TGTGCCAGCAGTTTTCTCCTAGCGGACACAGATACGCAGTATTTT.